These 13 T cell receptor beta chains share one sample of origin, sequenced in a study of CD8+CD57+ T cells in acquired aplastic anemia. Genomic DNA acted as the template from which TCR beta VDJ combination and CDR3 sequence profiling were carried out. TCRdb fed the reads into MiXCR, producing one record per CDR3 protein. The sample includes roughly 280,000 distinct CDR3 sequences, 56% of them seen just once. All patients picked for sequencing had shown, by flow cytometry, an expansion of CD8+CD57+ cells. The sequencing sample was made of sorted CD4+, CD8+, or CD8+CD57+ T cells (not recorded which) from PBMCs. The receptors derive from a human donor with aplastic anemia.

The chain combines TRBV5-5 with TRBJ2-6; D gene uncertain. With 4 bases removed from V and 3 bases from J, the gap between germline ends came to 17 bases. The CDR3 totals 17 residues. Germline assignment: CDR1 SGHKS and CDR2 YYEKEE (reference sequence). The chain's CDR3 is CASSGSGVGGGANVLTF. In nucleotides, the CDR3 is TGTGCCAGCAGCGGATCTGGGGTGGGTGGTGGGGCCAACGTCCTGACTTTC.

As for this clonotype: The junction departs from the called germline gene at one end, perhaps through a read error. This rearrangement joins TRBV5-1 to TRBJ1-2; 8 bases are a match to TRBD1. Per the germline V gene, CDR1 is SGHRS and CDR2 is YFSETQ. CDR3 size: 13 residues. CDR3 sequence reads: CASSRTGTGGYTF. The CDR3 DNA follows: TGTGCCAGCAGCCGGACAGGGACGGGTGGCTACACCTTC.

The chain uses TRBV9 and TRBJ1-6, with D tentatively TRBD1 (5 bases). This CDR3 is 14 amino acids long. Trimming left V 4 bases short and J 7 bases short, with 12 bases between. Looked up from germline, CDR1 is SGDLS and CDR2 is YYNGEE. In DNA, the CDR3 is TGTGCCAGCAGCTTATCAGGGAGGAATTCACCCCTCCACTTT. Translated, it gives CASSLSGRNSPLHF.

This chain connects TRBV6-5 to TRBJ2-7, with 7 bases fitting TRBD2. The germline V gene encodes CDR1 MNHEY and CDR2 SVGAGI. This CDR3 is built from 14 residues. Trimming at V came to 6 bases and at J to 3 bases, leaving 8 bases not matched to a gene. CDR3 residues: CASSSGLGYYEQYF. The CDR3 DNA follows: TGTGCCAGCAGCTCCGGACTAGGCTACTACGAGCAGTACTTC.

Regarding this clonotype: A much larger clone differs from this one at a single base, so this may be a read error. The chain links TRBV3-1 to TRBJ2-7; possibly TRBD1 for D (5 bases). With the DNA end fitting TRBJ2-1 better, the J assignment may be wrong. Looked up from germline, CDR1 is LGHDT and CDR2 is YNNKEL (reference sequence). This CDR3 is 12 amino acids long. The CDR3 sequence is CAGSRLGDEQFF. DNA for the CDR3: TGTGCCGGCAGCCGATTAGGGGATGAGCAGTTCTTC.

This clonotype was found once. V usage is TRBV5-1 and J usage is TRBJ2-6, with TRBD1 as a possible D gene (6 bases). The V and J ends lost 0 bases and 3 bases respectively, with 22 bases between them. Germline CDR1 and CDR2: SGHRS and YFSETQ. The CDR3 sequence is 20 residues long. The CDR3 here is CASSLETGLGAISGANVLTF. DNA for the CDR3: TGCGCCAGCAGCTTGGAAACAGGGCTGGGGGCAATTAGTGGGGCCAACGTCCTGACTTTC.

The DNA of the CDR3 is TGTGCCAGCAACGATGGGGACAGGATGAACACCGGGGCTGGGGCCAACGTCCTGACTTTC. Encoded protein: CASNDGDRMNTGAGANVLTF. The chain employs TRBV11-3 and TRBJ2-6, with TRBD1 identical over 8 bases. The CDR3 has 20 residues. Germline CDR1 and CDR2: SGHNT and YENEEA. J gave up 2 bases and V 7 bases, and 19 bases lay outside the gene matches.

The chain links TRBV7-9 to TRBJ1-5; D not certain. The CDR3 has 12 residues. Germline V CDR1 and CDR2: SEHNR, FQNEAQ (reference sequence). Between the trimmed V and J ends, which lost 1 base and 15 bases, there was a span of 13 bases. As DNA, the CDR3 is TGTGCCAGCAGCTTAGTGTATAGGAAATCGCATTTT. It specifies CASSLVYRKSHF.

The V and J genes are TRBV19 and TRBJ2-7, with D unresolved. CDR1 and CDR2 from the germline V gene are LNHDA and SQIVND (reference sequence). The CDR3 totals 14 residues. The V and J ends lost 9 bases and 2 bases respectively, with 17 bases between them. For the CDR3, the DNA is TGTGCCAGCGCACCTACGGGCGGCGCCTACGAGCAGTACTTC. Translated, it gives CASAPTGGAYEQYF.

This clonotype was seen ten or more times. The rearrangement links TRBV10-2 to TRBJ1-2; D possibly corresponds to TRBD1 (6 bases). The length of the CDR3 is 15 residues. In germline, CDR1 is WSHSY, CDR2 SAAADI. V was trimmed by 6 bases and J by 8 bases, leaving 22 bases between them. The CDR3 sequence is CASREQGPQVRGYTF. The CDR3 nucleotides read TGCGCCAGCAGAGAACAGGGCCCCCAGGTGAGGGGCTACACCTTC.

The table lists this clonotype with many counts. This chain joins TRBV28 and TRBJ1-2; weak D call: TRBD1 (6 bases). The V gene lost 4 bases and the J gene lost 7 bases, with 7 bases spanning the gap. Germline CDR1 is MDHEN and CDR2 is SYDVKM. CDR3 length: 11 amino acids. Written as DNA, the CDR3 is TGTGCCAGCAGTTACAGGGCTGGCTACACCTTC. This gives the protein CASSYRAGYTF.

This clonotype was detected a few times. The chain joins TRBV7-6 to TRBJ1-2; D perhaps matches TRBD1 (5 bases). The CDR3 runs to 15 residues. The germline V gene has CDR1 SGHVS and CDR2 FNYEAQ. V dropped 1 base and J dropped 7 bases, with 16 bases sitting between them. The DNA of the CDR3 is TGTGCCAGCAGCTTAGTGGCAGGGAGTCCGGGTGGCTACACCTTC. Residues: CASSLVAGSPGGYTF.

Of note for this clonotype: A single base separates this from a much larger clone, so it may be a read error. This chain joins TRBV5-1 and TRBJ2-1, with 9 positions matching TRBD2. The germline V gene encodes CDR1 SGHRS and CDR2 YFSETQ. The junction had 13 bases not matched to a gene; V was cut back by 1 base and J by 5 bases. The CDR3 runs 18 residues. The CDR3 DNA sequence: TGCGCCAGCAGCTTGTGGCCTAGCGGGAAGGCCAGGGACAATGAGCAGTTCTTC. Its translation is CASSLWPSGKARDNEQFF.